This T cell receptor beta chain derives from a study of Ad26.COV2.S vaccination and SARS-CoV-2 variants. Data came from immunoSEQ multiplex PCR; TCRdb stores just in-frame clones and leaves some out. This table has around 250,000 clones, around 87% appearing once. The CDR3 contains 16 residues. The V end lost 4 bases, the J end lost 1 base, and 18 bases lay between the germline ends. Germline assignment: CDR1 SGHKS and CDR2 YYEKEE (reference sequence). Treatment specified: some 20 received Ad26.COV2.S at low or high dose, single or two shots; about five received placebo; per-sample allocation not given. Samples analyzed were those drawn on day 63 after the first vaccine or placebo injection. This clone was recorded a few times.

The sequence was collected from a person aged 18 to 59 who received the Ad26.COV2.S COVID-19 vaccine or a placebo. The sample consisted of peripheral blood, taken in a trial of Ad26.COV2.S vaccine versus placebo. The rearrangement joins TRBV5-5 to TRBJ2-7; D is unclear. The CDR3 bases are TGTGCCAGCAGCCTCTATTTAGGTGTCAGGTCCTACGAGCAGTACTTC. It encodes CASSLYLGVRSYEQYF.